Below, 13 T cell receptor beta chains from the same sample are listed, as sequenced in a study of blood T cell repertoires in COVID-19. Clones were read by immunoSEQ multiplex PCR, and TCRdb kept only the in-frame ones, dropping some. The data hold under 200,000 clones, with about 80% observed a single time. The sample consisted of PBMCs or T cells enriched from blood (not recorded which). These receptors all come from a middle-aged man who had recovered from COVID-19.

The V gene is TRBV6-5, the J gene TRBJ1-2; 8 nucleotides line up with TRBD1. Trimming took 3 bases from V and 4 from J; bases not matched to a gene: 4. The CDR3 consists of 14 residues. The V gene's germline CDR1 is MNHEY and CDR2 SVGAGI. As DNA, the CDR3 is TGTGCCAGCAGTTATGGACAGGGAGTCTATGGCTACACCTTC. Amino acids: CASSYGQGVYGYTF.

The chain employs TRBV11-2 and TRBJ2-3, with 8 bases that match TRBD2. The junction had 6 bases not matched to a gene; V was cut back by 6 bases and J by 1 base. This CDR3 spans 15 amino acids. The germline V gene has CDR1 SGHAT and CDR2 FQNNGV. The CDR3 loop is CASSFSGARTDTQYF. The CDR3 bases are TGTGCCAGCAGTTTTAGCGGGGCCCGCACAGATACGCAGTATTTT.

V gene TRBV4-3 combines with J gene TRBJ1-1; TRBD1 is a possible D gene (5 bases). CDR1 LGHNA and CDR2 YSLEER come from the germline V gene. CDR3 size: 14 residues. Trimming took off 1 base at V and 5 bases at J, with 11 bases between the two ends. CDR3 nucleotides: TGCGCCAGCAGCCAAGGGGGCGCTGGGACTGAAGCTTTCTTT. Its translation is CASSQGGAGTEAFF.

CDR3 residues: CASSQDPPGGATNEKLFF. In DNA form, the CDR3 reads TGTGCCAGCAGCCAAGACCCCCCGGGGGGCGCAACTAATGAAAAACTGTTTTTT. The genes are TRBV4-2 and TRBJ1-4; D might be TRBD1 (6 bases). The CDR3 covers 18 residues. The V end was cut by 0 bases, the J end by 0 bases, with 14 bases between. The germline CDR1 and CDR2 sequences are LGHNA and YNFKEQ.

CDR3: CASSPVGTANTGELFF. The CDR3 bases are TGTGCCAGCAGCCCCGTGGGGACTGCGAACACCGGGGAGCTGTTTTTT. This chain uses TRBV7-9 with TRBJ2-2, with a weak D call TRBD2 (6 bases). V was shortened by 5 bases and J by 0 bases, with 13 bases between the two germline ends. From germline, CDR1 is SEHNR and CDR2 FQNEAQ (reference sequence). There are 16 residues in the CDR3.

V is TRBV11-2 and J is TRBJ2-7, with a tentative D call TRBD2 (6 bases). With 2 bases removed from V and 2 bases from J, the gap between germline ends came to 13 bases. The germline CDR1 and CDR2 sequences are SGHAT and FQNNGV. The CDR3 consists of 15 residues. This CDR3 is CASSLFSGLAYEQYF. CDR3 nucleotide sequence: TGTGCCAGCAGCTTATTTAGCGGCCTGGCCTACGAGCAGTACTTC.

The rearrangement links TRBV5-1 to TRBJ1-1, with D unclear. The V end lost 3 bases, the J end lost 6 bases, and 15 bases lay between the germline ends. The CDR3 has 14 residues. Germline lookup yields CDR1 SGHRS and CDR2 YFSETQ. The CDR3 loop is CASSSLGVVPEAFF. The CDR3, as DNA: TGCGCCAGCAGCTCCCTCGGGGTTGTACCTGAAGCTTTCTTT.

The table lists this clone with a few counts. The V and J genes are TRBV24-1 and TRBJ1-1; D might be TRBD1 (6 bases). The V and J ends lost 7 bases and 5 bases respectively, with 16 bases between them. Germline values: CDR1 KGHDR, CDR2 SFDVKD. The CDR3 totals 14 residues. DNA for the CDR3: TGTGCCACCAGGGAGAACGACAGGACTACTGAAGCTTTCTTT. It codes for CATRENDRTTEAFF.

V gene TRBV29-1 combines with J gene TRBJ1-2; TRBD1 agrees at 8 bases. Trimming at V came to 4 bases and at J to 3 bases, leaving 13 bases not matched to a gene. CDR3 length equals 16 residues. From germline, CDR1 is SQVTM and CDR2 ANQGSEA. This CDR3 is CSVGNDRGTIHYGYTF. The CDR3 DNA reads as TGCAGCGTTGGAAACGACAGGGGTACCATCCACTATGGCTACACCTTC. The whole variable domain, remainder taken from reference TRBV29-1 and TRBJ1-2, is SAVISQKPSRDICQRGTSLTIQCQVDSQVTMMFWYRQQPGQSLTLIATANQGSEATYESGFVIDKFPISRPNLTFSTLTVSNMSPEDSSIYLCSVGNDRGTIHYGYTFGSGTRLTVV.

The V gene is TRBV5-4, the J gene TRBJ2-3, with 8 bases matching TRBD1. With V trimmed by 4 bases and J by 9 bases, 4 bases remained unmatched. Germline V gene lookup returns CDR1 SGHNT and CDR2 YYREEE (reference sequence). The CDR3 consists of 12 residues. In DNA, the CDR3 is TGTGCCAGCAGCCGGACAGGGAGCACGCAGTATTTT. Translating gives CASSRTGSTQYF.

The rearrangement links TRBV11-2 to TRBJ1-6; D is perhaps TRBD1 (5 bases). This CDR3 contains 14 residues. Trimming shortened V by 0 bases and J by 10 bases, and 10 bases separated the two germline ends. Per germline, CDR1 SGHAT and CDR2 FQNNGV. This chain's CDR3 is CASSLDQGRSPLHF. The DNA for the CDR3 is TGTGCCAGCAGCTTAGATCAGGGTCGATCACCCCTCCACTTT.

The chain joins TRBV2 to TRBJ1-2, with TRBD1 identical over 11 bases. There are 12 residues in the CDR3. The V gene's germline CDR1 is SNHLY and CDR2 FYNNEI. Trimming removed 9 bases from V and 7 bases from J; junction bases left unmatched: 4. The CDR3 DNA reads TGTGCCAGAGGGACAGGGGGTAGTGGCTACACCTTC. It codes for CARGTGGSGYTF.

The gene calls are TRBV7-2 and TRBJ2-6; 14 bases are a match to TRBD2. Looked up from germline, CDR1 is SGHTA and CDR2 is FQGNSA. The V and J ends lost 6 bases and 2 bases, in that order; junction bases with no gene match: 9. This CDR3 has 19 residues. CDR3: CASRRTSGGRTAGANVLTF. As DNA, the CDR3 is TGTGCCAGCAGAAGGACTAGCGGGGGGCGGACGGCTGGGGCCAACGTCCTGACTTTC. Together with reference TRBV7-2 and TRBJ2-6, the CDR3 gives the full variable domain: GAGVSQSPSNKVTEKGKDVELRCDPISGHTALYWYRQSLGQGLEFLIYFQGNSAPDKSGLPSDRFSAERTGGSVSTLTIQRTQQEDSAVYLCASRRTSGGRTAGANVLTFGAGSRLTVL.